One and the same sample provided the 23 T cell receptor beta chains below, sequenced in a study of T cell clones after liver transplantation. Sequencing used immunoSEQ multiplex PCR; TCRdb keeps in-frame clones, though not all of them. The table lists about 58,000 clones, 70% of them singletons, with less than 3.5% in the top ten. The material was CD4+ T cells from blood, obtained at the approximately 15-month timepoint. These receptors came from a human patient who received a liver transplant. T cells may partly derive from the graft donor.

This clone was seen more than once but under ten times. The CDR3 is CASSKGGQDHQPQHF. The CDR3 DNA reads TGTGCCAGCAGTAAGGGCGGACAGGACCATCAGCCCCAGCATTTT. This chain joins TRBV28 and TRBJ1-5; 7 bases map to TRBD1. Germline values: CDR1 MDHEN, CDR2 SYDVKM. The ends lost 5 bases at V and 5 bases at J; junction bases unmatched: 9. The CDR3 extends over 15 amino acids.

This clone was observed a few times. The gene calls are TRBV20-1 and TRBJ2-7, with D perhaps matching TRBD1 (6 bases). The germline CDR1 and CDR2 sequences are DFQATT and SNEGSKA (reference sequence). The CDR3 sequence is 11 residues long. CDR3 in DNA: TGCAGCGCGACAGGTCCCTACGAGCAGTACTTC. Its translation is CSATGPYEQYF.

The chain uses TRBV5-1 and TRBJ2-3, with D possibly TRBD2 on 6 matching bases. Germline V gene lookup returns CDR1 SGHRS and CDR2 YFSETQ. This CDR3 is 16 amino acids long. V lost 4 bases and J 2 bases, leaving 17 bases between the germline ends. This chain's CDR3 is CASSGGRRGNTDTQYF. In DNA form, the CDR3 reads TGCGCCAGCAGCGGTGGACGGAGGGGTAACACAGATACGCAGTATTTT.

The gene calls are TRBV5-1 and TRBJ2-7; D gene unclear. Germline CDR1 is SGHRS and CDR2 is YFSETQ. Trimming took 1 base from V and 0 from J, leaving 5 bases between them. The CDR3 extends over 13 amino acids. CDR3 in amino acids: CASSLFDSYEQYF. For the CDR3, the DNA is TGCGCCAGCAGCTTGTTTGACTCCTACGAGCAGTACTTC.

This clone was seen a handful of times. The chain has TRBV2 and TRBJ1-2; D unclear. Between the trimmed V and J ends, which lost 4 bases and 6 bases, there was a span of 15 bases. The germline gives CDR1 SNHLY, CDR2 FYNNEI. This CDR3 is built from 14 residues. Here the CDR3 DNA reads TGTGCCAGCAGTGCCGAGCGGGCGGGCGATGGCTACACCTTC. Translation gives CASSAERAGDGYTF. The full variable domain, with the rest looked up from reference TRBV2 and TRBJ1-2, is EPEVTQTPSHQVTQMGQEVILRCVPISNHLYFYWYRQILGQKVEFLVSFYNNEISEKSEIFDDQFSVERPDGSNFTLKIRSTKLEDSAMYFCASSAERAGDGYTFGSGTRLTVV.

CDR3 residues: CASKTGTTYNEQFF. DNA for the CDR3: TGTGCCAGTAAGACCGGGACTACCTACAATGAGCAGTTCTTC. The V call is TRBV19, the J call TRBJ2-1; 7 nucleotides align to TRBD2. Germline-derived CDR1 and CDR2 are LNHDA and SQIVND (reference sequence). J gave up 2 bases and V 7 bases, and 5 bases lay outside the gene matches. The CDR3 covers 14 residues.

This clone was detected once. This chain links TRBV19 with TRBJ1-3; no firm D call. With 1 base removed from V and 4 bases from J, the gap between germline ends came to 8 bases. The CDR3 consists of 14 residues. CDR1 is LNHDA, CDR2 SQIVND, per germline (reference sequence). The CDR3 spells CASSIATVGNTIYF. As DNA, the CDR3 is TGTGCCAGTAGTATAGCAACGGTCGGAAACACCATATATTTT.

The J gene is TRBJ2-2, the V gene TRBV4-2; possibly TRBD2 for D (7 bases). Germline CDR1 reads LGHNA; CDR2 reads YNFKEQ. This CDR3 contains 16 residues. Trimming removed 1 base at V and 5 bases at J, with 14 bases between. This CDR3 is CASSQVSRGGTGELFF. CDR3 coding DNA: TGTGCCAGCAGCCAAGTCAGCAGGGGAGGGACCGGGGAGCTGTTTTTT.

The chain combines TRBV9 with TRBJ2-2; the match to TRBD2 covers 8 bases. V lost 3 bases, J lost 2 bases, and 9 bases stayed unmatched. The CDR3 runs 17 residues. In germline, CDR1 is SGDLS, CDR2 YYNGEE. DNA for the CDR3: TGTGCCAGCAGCGCCCCGGGGGGGCAGGAAAACACCGGGGAGCTGTTTTTT. It translates to CASSAPGGQENTGELFF.

The chain has TRBV23-1 and TRBJ1-1; D is undetermined. TRBV23-1 is known as an ORF, though its function is uncertain. CDR3 length: 16 amino acids. Trimming removed 0 bases from V and 10 bases from J, with 21 bases in between. This CDR3 reads CASSQSTNGGVGRAFF. The CDR3 coding sequence is TGCGCCAGCAGTCAATCGACCAACGGCGGGGTGGGCAGAGCTTTCTTT.

The CDR3 coding sequence is TGCGCCAGCAGCTTGCTAGATAGCGGGAGGGTGAGTGAGCAGTTCTTC. Its protein is CASSLLDSGRVSEQFF. The genes are TRBV5-1 and TRBJ2-1; 11 nucleotides line up with TRBD2. The ends lost 1 base at V and 9 bases at J; junction bases unmatched: 9. CDR3 length: 16 amino acids. CDR1 SGHRS and CDR2 YFSETQ come from the germline V gene.

The rearrangement uses TRBV7-2 and TRBJ1-2; D may be TRBD1 (6 bases). V lost 5 bases and J lost 8, with 18 bases in between. The CDR3 sequence is 14 residues long. CDR1 is SGHTA, CDR2 FQGNSA, per germline. The CDR3 sequence is CASSLAVGDIGYTF. The CDR3 DNA reads TGTGCCAGCAGCCTGGCGGTAGGGGACATAGGCTACACCTTC.

The rearrangement uses TRBV4-3 and TRBJ1-5; TRBD1 agrees at 9 bases. Trimming removed 0 bases from V and 7 bases from J; junction bases left unmatched: 4. Germline CDR1 is LGHNA and CDR2 is YSLEER. The CDR3 loop spans 15 amino acids. The CDR3 DNA follows: TGCGCCAGCAGCCAAGATAGGACAGGGGTCCAGCCCCAGCATTTT. Its translation: CASSQDRTGVQPQHF.

On this clone itself: Other nucleotide sequences in the sample specify the same CDR3. The V call is TRBV28, the J call TRBJ1-2; 8 bases match TRBD1. Germline CDR1 is MDHEN and CDR2 is SYDVKM. The CDR3 extends over 15 amino acids. The J segment lost 0 bases and the V segment lost 5 bases, leaving 5 bases of the junction unmatched. CDR3 loop: CASSVRQGSNYGYTF. CDR3 in DNA: TGTGCCAGCAGTGTCAGACAGGGGTCTAACTATGGCTACACCTTC.

This chain links TRBV18 with TRBJ2-7; 7 bases match TRBD1. CDR1 KGHSH and CDR2 LQKENI come from the germline V gene. The CDR3 loop spans 13 amino acids. J was trimmed by 2 bases and V by 3 bases; bases with no gene match: 1. The CDR3 here is CASSPGTAYEQYF. For the CDR3, the DNA is TGTGCCAGCTCACCGGGGACAGCCTACGAGCAGTACTTC.

This clone was observed a few times. The chain carries TRBV7-8 and TRBJ2-7; 8 bases are shared with TRBD1. Germline lookup yields CDR1 SGHVS and CDR2 FQNEAQ. Trimming removed 2 bases from V and 5 bases from J; junction bases left unmatched: 14. The length of the CDR3 is 17 residues. CDR3 nucleotides: TGTGCCAGCAGCTTAAGAGGTGGACAGGGCTCTAGGAACGAGCAGTACTTC. It specifies CASSLRGGQGSRNEQYF. Full variable domain (rest looked up from reference TRBV7-8 and TRBJ2-7): GAGVSQSPRYKVAKRGQDVALRCDPISGHVSLFWYQQALGQGPEFLTYFQNEAQLDKSGLPSDRFFAERPEGSVSTLKIQRTQQEDSAVYLCASSLRGGQGSRNEQYFGPGTRLTVT.

The chain is built from TRBV7-9 and TRBJ2-7; possible D gene TRBD2, 6 bases. The CDR3 has 12 amino acids. Germline V gives CDR1 SEHNR, CDR2 FQNEAQ (reference sequence). Between the trimmed V and J ends, which lost 5 bases and 7 bases, there was a span of 12 bases. CDR3 sequence reads: CASSLLGGEQYV. DNA of the CDR3: TGTGCCAGCAGCCTCTTAGGAGGGGAGCAGTACGTC.

This clone has only one observation. This sample includes further DNA sequences coding for the same CDR3. The gene calls are TRBV5-1 and TRBJ1-1, with D possibly TRBD1 on 6 matching bases. V was cut by 2 bases and J by 3 bases, with 11 bases left in between. CDR1 SGHRS and CDR2 YFSETQ come from the germline V gene. CDR3 length: 14 residues. Here the CDR3 reads CASSLTGTHTEAFF. The CDR3, as DNA: TGCGCCAGCAGCTTAACAGGGACTCACACTGAAGCTTTCTTT.

This clone came up a few times. The chain uses TRBV9 and TRBJ1-2; D gene unclear. The CDR3 totals 12 residues. Germline V CDR1 and CDR2: SGDLS, YYNGEE. The V end lost 4 bases, the J end lost 4 bases, and 8 bases lay between the germline ends. CDR3 residues: CASSFRLYGYTF. In DNA, the CDR3 is TGTGCCAGCAGCTTTAGACTCTATGGCTACACCTTC.

The gene calls are TRBV23-1 and TRBJ1-2, with D unresolved. TRBV23-1 is sorted into the ORF group, with uncertain function. V lost 1 base to trimming and J lost 0 bases, with 15 bases between them. The CDR3 totals 17 residues. The CDR3 coding sequence is TGCGCCAGCAGTCAATTCCTGTTGACGAACGCTAACTATGGCTACACCTTC. Protein: CASSQFLLTNANYGYTF.

This sequence joins TRBV5-1 and TRBJ2-3, with D tentatively TRBD1 (6 bases). The CDR3 extends over 16 amino acids. Trimming left V 4 bases short and J 2 bases short, with 17 bases between. Germline V gives CDR1 SGHRS, CDR2 YFSETQ. The CDR3 here is CASSKGLAGVTDTQYF. In nucleotides, the CDR3 is TGCGCCAGCAGCAAGGGCCTCGCAGGGGTCACAGATACGCAGTATTTT. The full variable domain, rest sourced from reference TRBV5-1 and TRBJ2-3, is KAGVTQTPRYLIKTRGQQVTLSCSPISGHRSVSWYQQTPGQGLQFLFEYFSETQRNKGNFPGRFSGRQFSNSRSEMNVSTLELGDSALYLCASSKGLAGVTDTQYFGPGTRLTVL.

The rearrangement links TRBV19 to TRBJ1-2; D remains ambiguous. V was pared by 4 bases and J by 5 bases, with 14 bases between. CDR1 and CDR2 from the germline V gene are LNHDA and SQIVND (reference sequence). The CDR3 is made up of 14 amino acids. This CDR3 is CASSTDPRIYGYTF. The CDR3 nucleotides read TGTGCCAGTAGTACGGACCCTAGAATTTATGGCTACACCTTC.

This chain uses TRBV5-1 with TRBJ1-2; TRBD1 agrees at 8 bases. V trimming: 0 bases; J trimming: 6 bases; junction bases outside the gene matches: 7. Germline loops: CDR1 SGHRS, CDR2 YFSETQ. This CDR3 region has 15 residues. The CDR3 region has the DNA TGCGCCAGCAGCTTGGGGGGACAGGTACAAGATGGCTACACCTTC. As protein: CASSLGGQVQDGYTF. Complete variable domain (other parts from reference TRBV5-1 and TRBJ1-2): KAGVTQTPRYLIKTRGQQVTLSCSPISGHRSVSWYQQTPGQGLQFLFEYFSETQRNKGNFPGRFSGRQFSNSRSEMNVSTLELGDSALYLCASSLGGQVQDGYTFGSGTRLTVV.